This T cell receptor beta chain was recovered during a study of T cell repertoires in cytomegalovirus infection. Findings of the study overall: Across the ex vivo response, the dominant clonotypes were HLA-C-restricted CMV-specific TCR beta clonotypes.

This clonotype was observed a few times. Its specificity is not known. TCRdb passed the reads through MiXCR, listing each CDR3 protein once. Of under 300,000 distinct CDR3 sequences listed, approximately 22% are singletons. Sequenced material: cultured PBMCs, taken from culture after CMV antigen stimulation. The sequence came from a human donor in good health (CMV status not recorded). Some clones in this sample may be carry-over from other donors' samples.

For the CDR3, the DNA is TGCAGTGCCCCCCCCCGGTCCTCTAACTATGGCTACACCTTC. Translation gives CSAPPRSSNYGYTF. The J gene is TRBJ1-2, the V gene TRBV20-1, with no clear D. This CDR3 region has 14 residues. Looked up from germline, CDR1 is DFQATT and CDR2 is SNEGSKA (reference sequence). V was cut by 6 bases and J by 0 bases, with 14 bases left in between.